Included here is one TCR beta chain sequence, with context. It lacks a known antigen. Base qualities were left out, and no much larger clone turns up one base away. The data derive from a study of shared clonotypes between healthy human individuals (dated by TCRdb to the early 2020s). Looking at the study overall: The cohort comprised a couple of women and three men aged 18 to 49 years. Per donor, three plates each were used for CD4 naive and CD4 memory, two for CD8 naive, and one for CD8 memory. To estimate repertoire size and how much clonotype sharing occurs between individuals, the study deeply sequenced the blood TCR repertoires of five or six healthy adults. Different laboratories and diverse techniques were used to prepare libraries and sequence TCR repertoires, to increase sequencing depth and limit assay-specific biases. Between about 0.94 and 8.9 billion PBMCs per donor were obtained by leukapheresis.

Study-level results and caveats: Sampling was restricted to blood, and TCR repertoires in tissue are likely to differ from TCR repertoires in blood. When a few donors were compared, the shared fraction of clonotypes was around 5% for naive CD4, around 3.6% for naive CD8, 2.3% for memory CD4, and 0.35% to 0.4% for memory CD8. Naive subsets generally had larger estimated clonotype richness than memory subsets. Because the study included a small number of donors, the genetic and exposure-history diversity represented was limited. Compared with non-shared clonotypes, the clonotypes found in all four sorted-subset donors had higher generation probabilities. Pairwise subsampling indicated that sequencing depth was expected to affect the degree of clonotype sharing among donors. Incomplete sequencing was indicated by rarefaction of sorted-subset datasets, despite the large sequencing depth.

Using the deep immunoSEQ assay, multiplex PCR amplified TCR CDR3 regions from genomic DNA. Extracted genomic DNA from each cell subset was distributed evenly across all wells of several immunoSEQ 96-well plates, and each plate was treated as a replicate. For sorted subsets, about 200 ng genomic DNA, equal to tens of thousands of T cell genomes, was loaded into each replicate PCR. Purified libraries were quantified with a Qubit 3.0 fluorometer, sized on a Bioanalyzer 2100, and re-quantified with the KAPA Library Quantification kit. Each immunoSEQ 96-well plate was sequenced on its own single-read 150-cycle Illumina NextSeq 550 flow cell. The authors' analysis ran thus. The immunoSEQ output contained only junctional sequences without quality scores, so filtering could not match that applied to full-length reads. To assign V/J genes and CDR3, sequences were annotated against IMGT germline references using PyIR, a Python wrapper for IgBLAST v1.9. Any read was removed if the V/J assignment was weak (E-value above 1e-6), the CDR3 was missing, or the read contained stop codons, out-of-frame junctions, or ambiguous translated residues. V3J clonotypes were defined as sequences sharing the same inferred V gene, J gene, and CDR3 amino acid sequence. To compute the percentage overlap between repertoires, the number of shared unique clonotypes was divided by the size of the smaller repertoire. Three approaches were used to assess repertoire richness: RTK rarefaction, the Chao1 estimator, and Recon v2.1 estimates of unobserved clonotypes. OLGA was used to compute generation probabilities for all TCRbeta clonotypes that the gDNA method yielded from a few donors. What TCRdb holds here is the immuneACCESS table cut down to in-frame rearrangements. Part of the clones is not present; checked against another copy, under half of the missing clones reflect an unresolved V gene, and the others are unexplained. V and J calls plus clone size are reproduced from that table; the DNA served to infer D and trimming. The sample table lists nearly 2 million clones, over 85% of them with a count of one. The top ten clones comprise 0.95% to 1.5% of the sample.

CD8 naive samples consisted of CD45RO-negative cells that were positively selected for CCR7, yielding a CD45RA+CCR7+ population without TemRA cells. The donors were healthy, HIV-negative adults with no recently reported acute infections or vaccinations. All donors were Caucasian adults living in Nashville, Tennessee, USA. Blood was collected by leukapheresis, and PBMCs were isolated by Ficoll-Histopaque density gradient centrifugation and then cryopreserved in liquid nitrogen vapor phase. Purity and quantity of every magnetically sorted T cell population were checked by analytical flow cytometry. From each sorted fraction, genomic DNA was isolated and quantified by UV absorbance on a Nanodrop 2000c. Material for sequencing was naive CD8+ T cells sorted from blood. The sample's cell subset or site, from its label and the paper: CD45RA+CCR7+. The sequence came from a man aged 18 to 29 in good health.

The CDR3 here reads CASSKGTLVTDTQYF. The nucleotide sequence reads as follows: TGCGCCAGCAGCAAAGGCACGCTCGTAACAGATACGCAGTATTTT. The receptor chain draws on TRBV4-1 and TRBJ2-3, with the D gene not clear enough to name. V sheds 5 bases and J sheds 3 bases, leaving 15 bases between their ends. Reading the germline V gene gives CDR1 MGHRA and CDR2 YSYEKL. The CDR3, from cysteine to phenylalanine, totals 15 residues. Only the CDR3 DNA stays, 45 bases, in frame from base 1.